Shown below are 25 T cell receptor beta chains from a single sample sequenced in a study of Ad26.COV2.S vaccination and SARS-CoV-2 variants. Using immunoSEQ multiplex PCR, the repertoire was profiled, and TCRdb retains in-frame clones only, with some absent. The sample carries more than 300,000 clones, roughly 80% recorded once. Treatment reported: around 19 received Ad26.COV2.S at low or high dose, single or two shots; about 5 received placebo; per-sample allocation not given. Sampling occurred on day 63 after the first vaccine or placebo injection. The sequences come from peripheral blood, collected in a trial of Ad26.COV2.S vaccine versus placebo. The receptor set was obtained from a person aged 18-60 years who received the Ad26.COV2.S COVID-19 vaccine or a placebo.

This chain connects TRBV6-6 to TRBJ1-5, with a weak D call TRBD1 (5 bases). This CDR3 region has 13 residues. The ends were cut back, 6 bases at V and 5 bases at J, with 11 bases in the middle. The germline V gene has CDR1 MNHNY and CDR2 SVGAGI (reference sequence). The CDR3 DNA reads as TGTGCCAGCAGATTCACAGGTGATCAGCCCCAGCATTTT. Translation: CASRFTGDQPQHF.

The CDR3 region has the DNA TGCGCCAGCAGCCAAGATAATTGGGGTATTTCAAAGGAGACCCAGTACTTC. It encodes CASSQDNWGISKETQYF. The J gene is TRBJ2-5, the V gene TRBV4-1; D is unclear. This CDR3 comprises 17 residues. The V gene's germline CDR1 is MGHRA and CDR2 YSYEKL. V dropped 0 bases and J dropped 5 bases, with 19 bases sitting between them.

This clone has more than one count but fewer than ten. Other DNA sequences from this sample encode an identical CDR3 as well. CDR3 nucleotides: TGCGCCAGCAGCTGGACGGGGGCCGTGAACACTGAAGCTTTCTTT. Translated: CASSWTGAVNTEAFF. The chain combines TRBV5-1 with TRBJ1-1; possibly TRBD1 for D (6 bases). CDR3 length equals 15 residues. V was trimmed by 3 bases and J by 0 bases, leaving 12 bases between them. Germline V gene sequence: CDR1 SGHRS, CDR2 YFSETQ.

The CDR3: CSASNSGGPDYGYTF. The DNA of the CDR3 is TGCAGTGCTAGTAATTCAGGGGGCCCCGACTATGGCTACACCTTC. The chain combines TRBV20-1 with TRBJ1-2; 8 bases match TRBD1. There are 15 residues in the CDR3. Looked up from germline, CDR1 is DFQATT and CDR2 is SNEGSKA (reference sequence). The junction had 9 bases not matched to a gene; V was cut back by 3 bases and J by 3 bases.

This clone was seen a handful of times. This rearrangement joins TRBV28 to TRBJ2-1; 14 nucleotides line up with TRBD2. The CDR3 covers 18 residues. The junction had 6 bases not matched to a gene; V was cut back by 5 bases and J by 0 bases. Germline CDR1 is MDHEN and CDR2 is SYDVKM. DNA of the CDR3: TGTGCCAGCAGTCAAGGACTAGCGGGGGGATTCTCCTACAATGAGCAGTTCTTC. Its protein is CASSQGLAGGFSYNEQFF.

V gene TRBV4-1 combines with J gene TRBJ1-5; 8 bases are shared with TRBD1. Unmatched junction bases numbered 8, after V lost 0 bases and J lost 4 bases. Germline-derived CDR1 and CDR2 are MGHRA and YSYEKL. This CDR3 region has 17 residues. The CDR3 reads CASSQEGAGTGNQPQHF. CDR3 bases: TGCGCCAGCAGCCAAGAGGGCGCCGGGACAGGTAATCAGCCCCAGCATTTT.

Only one count was recorded for this clone. The V call is TRBV10-3, the J call TRBJ2-7, with TRBD1 identical over 9 bases. CDR1 is ENHRY, CDR2 SYGVKD, per germline. This CDR3 has 12 residues. The J segment lost 5 bases and the V segment lost 6 bases, leaving 2 bases of the junction unmatched. The CDR3 DNA sequence: TGTGCCATCAGAGGGGACAGGGACGAGCAGTACTTC. Translating gives CAIRGDRDEQYF.

The rearrangement joins TRBV19 to TRBJ2-7, with 10 bases matching TRBD2. V trimming: 5 bases; J trimming: 2 bases; junction bases outside the gene matches: 9. The CDR3 covers 16 residues. The V gene's germline CDR1 is LNHDA and CDR2 SQIVND (reference sequence). The CDR3 nucleotides are TGTGCCAGTAGTTCACAAGGGCTAGCGGGGGCCTACGAGCAGTACTTC. Protein product: CASSSQGLAGAYEQYF.

A note on this clone: Distinct nucleotide sequences in the sample also encode this CDR3. The chain links TRBV11-1 to TRBJ2-5; D unclear. There are 13 residues in the CDR3. V gave up 1 base and J gave up 3 bases, with 6 bases separating them. Germline lookup yields CDR1 SGHAT and CDR2 FQDESV (reference sequence). CDR3 region: CASSLGLKETQYF. DNA for the CDR3: TGTGCCAGCAGCTTAGGACTTAAAGAGACCCAGTACTTC.

The chain links TRBV6-1 to TRBJ1-6, with D possibly TRBD1 on 6 matching bases. The length of the CDR3 is 16 residues. V lost 3 bases and J 9 bases, leaving 18 bases between the germline ends. Looked up from germline, CDR1 is MNHNS and CDR2 is SASEGT. The CDR3 DNA follows: TGTGCCAGCAGTGATTTGTCCGGGGGCCGGGGTTCACCCCTCCACTTT. It is translated as CASSDLSGGRGSPLHF.

The J gene is TRBJ1-6, the V gene TRBV9; tentative D call: TRBD1 (5 bases). V shed 7 bases and J shed 7 bases, with 12 bases lying between them. CDR1 SGDLS and CDR2 YYNGEE come from the germline V gene. CDR3 size: 13 residues. The CDR3 is CASGQGRNSPLHF. In DNA form, the CDR3 reads TGTGCCAGCGGGCAGGGACGGAATTCACCCCTCCACTTT.

This clone was seen more than once but under ten times. The genes are TRBV15 and TRBJ2-5, with 7 bases lining up with TRBD2. Losses at the gene ends were 0 bases for V and 5 bases for J; bases not matched to a gene: 12. Germline V CDR1 and CDR2: LNHNV, YYDKDF (reference sequence). This CDR3 contains 17 residues. CDR3 sequence: CATSREPSLGGRETQYF. In nucleotides, the CDR3 is TGTGCCACCAGCAGAGAACCCTCCCTGGGGGGGAGGGAGACCCAGTACTTC. Full variable domain (outside the CDR3, taken from reference TRBV15 and TRBJ2-5): DAMVIQNPRYQVTQFGKPVTLSCSQTLNHNVMYWYQQKSSQAPKLLFHYYDKDFNNEADTPDNFQSRRPNTSFCFLDIRSPGLGDTAMYLCATSREPSLGGRETQYFGPGTRLLVL.

This chain links TRBV28 with TRBJ1-1; perhaps TRBD1 as D (6 bases). Germline values: CDR1 MDHEN, CDR2 SYDVKM. CDR3 length equals 17 residues. V lost 6 bases to trimming and J lost 1 base, with 21 bases between them. CDR3 sequence: CASRPSAGGGRNTEAFF. The CDR3 coding sequence is TGTGCCAGCAGACCATCCGCCGGGGGCGGGAGGAACACTGAAGCTTTCTTT.

The chain is built from TRBV27 and TRBJ1-6, with D maybe TRBD1 (5 bases). The CDR3 totals 18 residues. Trimming stripped 3 bases from V and 4 bases from J, with 19 bases between. Germline V gene data show CDR1 as MNHEY and CDR2 as SMNVEV (reference sequence). CDR3 amino acids: CASSLESGLRSYNSPLHF. Here the CDR3 DNA reads TGTGCCAGCAGTTTGGAATCGGGGCTCCGGAGTTATAATTCACCCCTCCACTTT.

The rearrangement links TRBV24-1 to TRBJ2-5; 7 nucleotides match TRBD1. The V gene's germline CDR1 is KGHDR and CDR2 SFDVKD. Losses at the gene ends were 3 bases for V and 4 bases for J; bases not matched to a gene: 7. The CDR3 has 15 residues. CDR3 DNA: TGTGCCACCAGTGATGCTACAGGGGCCGGAGAGACCCAGTACTTC. It encodes CATSDATGAGETQYF.

To note about this clone: This could be a read error, since a much larger clone is one nucleotide away. The rearrangement uses TRBV10-2 and TRBJ1-1, with TRBD1 as a possible D gene (6 bases). Germline loops: CDR1 WSHSY, CDR2 SAAADI. Trimming shortened V by 4 bases and J by 2 bases, and 17 bases separated the two germline ends. This CDR3 has 16 amino acids. The CDR3 loop is CASSGSRGRVNTEAFF. CDR3 DNA: TGCGCCAGCAGTGGGTCGCGGGGGCGAGTAAACACTGAAGCTTTCTTT.

This clone was counted between two and nine times. CDR3 nucleotide sequence: TGTGCCAGCAGTAACATAAATCAGCCCCAGCATTTT. This translates into CASSNINQPQHF. The V call is TRBV28, the J call TRBJ1-5; D is unclear. The CDR3 loop spans 12 amino acids. V was trimmed by 5 bases and J by 4 bases, leaving 6 bases between them. Germline V CDR1 and CDR2: MDHEN, SYDVKM. The full variable domain, in which reference TRBV28 and TRBJ1-5 provide the parts outside the CDR3, is DVKVTQSSRYLVKRTGEKVFLECVQDMDHENMFWYRQDPGLGLRLIYFSYDVKMKEKGDIPEGYSVSREKKERFSLILESASTNQTSMYLCASSNINQPQHFGDGTRLSIL.

A single count supports this clone. The chain carries TRBV6-6 and TRBJ1-1; no clear D. Germline V lookup: CDR1 MNHNY, CDR2 SVGAGI (reference sequence). Trimming removed 6 bases from V and 5 bases from J, with 7 bases in between. This CDR3 spans 11 amino acids. The CDR3 sequence: CASRLRTEAFF. In DNA, the CDR3 is TGTGCCAGCAGACTCCGGACTGAAGCTTTCTTT.

Turning to this clone: One junction end disagrees with the germline gene, perhaps due to a read error. The chain recombines TRBV6-5 with TRBJ1-6; the D gene is possibly TRBD1 (5 bases). Germline V CDR1 and CDR2: MNHEY, SVGAGI. CDR3 length equals 16 residues. The CDR3 region has the DNA TGTGCCAGCAGCTACTCGTGGGGGGGAGGGAATTCACCCCTCCACTTT. It codes for CASSYSWGGGNSPLHF.

V is TRBV28 and J is TRBJ2-1, with unresolved D. V was clipped by 8 bases and J by 1 base, with 12 bases between them. Germline CDR1 reads MDHEN; CDR2 reads SYDVKM. The CDR3 is 14 residues long. DNA of the CDR3: TGTGCCAGCGAAAACTGGGGATCCTACAATGAGCAGTTCTTC. This encodes CASENWGSYNEQFF. Based on the CDR3 plus reference TRBV28 and TRBJ2-1, the full variable domain is DVKVTQSSRYLVKRTGEKVFLECVQDMDHENMFWYRQDPGLGLRLIYFSYDVKMKEKGDIPEGYSVSREKKERFSLILESASTNQTSMYLCASENWGSYNEQFFGPGTRLTVL.

This rearrangement joins TRBV20-1 to TRBJ1-3; no firm D call. V lost 3 bases and J lost 2, with 8 bases in between. Germline V gives CDR1 DFQATT, CDR2 SNEGSKA (reference sequence). CDR3 length: 13 amino acids. CDR3 nucleotides: TGCAGTGCTAGTCGGGGAACTGGAAACACCATATATTTT. Translating it yields CSASRGTGNTIYF.

This sequence joins TRBV11-2 and TRBJ1-1; 8 nucleotides agree with TRBD1. Unmatched junction bases numbered 11, after V lost 5 bases and J lost 6 bases. Germline CDR1 is SGHAT and CDR2 is FQNNGV. The CDR3 extends over 15 amino acids. For the CDR3, the DNA is TGTGCCAGCAGCCCCTCGACAGGGGTGGCGGCTGAAGCTTTCTTT. Amino acid sequence: CASSPSTGVAAEAFF. The full variable domain, completed using reference TRBV11-2 and TRBJ1-1, is EAGVAQSPRYKIIEKRQSVAFWCNPISGHATLYWYQQILGQGPKLLIQFQNNGVVDDSQLPKDRFSAERLKGVDSTLKIQPAKLEDSAVYLCASSPSTGVAAEAFFGQGTRLTVV.

The rearrangement joins TRBV12-5 to TRBJ2-7, with D tentatively TRBD2 (6 bases). Trimming removed 5 bases from V and 3 bases from J, with 14 bases in between. In germline, CDR1 is LGHNT, CDR2 FRNRAP. This CDR3 comprises 14 residues. CDR3 nucleotides: TGTGCTAGTGGTCTCGGGACGGGAGTCTACGAGCAGTACTTC. Translation gives CASGLGTGVYEQYF.

The chain combines TRBV5-4 with TRBJ1-6; 10 bases map to TRBD1. This CDR3 is built from 16 residues. After removal of 0 bases from V and 8 bases from J, the junction contained 5 bases not matched to a gene. Germline CDR1 is SGHNT and CDR2 is YYREEE (reference sequence). The CDR3 loop is CASSLAGTGAYSPLHF. Here the CDR3 DNA reads TGTGCCAGCAGCTTGGCCGGGACAGGGGCATATTCACCCCTCCACTTT.

The rearrangement joins TRBV12-5 to TRBJ2-5; TRBD2 agrees at 8 bases. CDR1 and CDR2 from the germline V gene are LGHNT and FRNRAP. The V and J ends lost 9 bases and 5 bases, in that order; junction bases with no gene match: 8. This CDR3 spans 13 amino acids. The CDR3 here is CASSSGGQETQYF. The CDR3 DNA is TGTGCTAGCTCGTCGGGGGGGCAGGAGACCCAGTACTTC.